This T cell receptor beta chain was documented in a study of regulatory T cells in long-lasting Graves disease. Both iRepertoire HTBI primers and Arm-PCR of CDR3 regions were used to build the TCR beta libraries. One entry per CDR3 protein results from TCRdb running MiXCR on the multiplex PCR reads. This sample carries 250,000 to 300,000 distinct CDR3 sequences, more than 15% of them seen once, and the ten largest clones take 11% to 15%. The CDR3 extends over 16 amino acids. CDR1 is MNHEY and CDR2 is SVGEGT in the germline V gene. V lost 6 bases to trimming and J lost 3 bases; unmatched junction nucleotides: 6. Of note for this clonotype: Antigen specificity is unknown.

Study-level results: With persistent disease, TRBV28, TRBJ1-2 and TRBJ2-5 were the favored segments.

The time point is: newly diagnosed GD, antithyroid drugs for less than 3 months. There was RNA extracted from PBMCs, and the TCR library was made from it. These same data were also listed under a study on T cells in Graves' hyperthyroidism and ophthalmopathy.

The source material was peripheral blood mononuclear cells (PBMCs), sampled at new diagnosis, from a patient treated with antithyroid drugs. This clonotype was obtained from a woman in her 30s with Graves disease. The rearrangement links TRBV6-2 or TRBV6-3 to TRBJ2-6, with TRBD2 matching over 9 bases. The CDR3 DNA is TGTGCCAGCAGCCCGGCGGGGGGGCTTGGGGCCAACGTCCTGACTTTC. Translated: CASSPAGGLGANVLTF.